This record looks at one T cell receptor (beta chain) sequence and its context. CDR1 and CDR2 from the germline V gene are MDHEN and SYDVKM. V was clipped by 7 bases and J by 4 bases; unmatched bases: 8. The CDR3 length is 14 residues. The data were taken from a study of blood T cell repertoires in COVID-19. Across the study: Samples representing acute and convalescent COVID-19 were sourced from the United States, Italy and Spain. T cells, B-cell-depleted T cells, or PBMCs provided the cDNA or gDNA that served as material.

Assay: immunoSEQ multiplex PCR; the TCRdb copy retains only in-frame clones and omits some. The profile shows roughly 76,000 clones, 80% to 85% of them singletons. This TCR derives from a woman in her seventies with acute or convalescent COVID-19. The chain has TRBV28 and TRBJ1-2; TRBD1 aligns across 8 bases. The sequenced sample was peripheral blood. The CDR3 nucleotides are TGTGCCAGCAACCCGACAGGGGAGCGCTATGGCTACACCTTC. Translated: CASNPTGERYGYTF.